These 28 T cell receptor beta chains came from one sample sequenced in a study of tumor-infiltrating lymphocytes in primary liver carcinoma. Reverse transcription of approximately 500 ng total RNA with a constant-region primer produced TCR beta cDNA. Amplification in three nested multiplex PCR rounds with slightly modified ARM-PCR gave rise to TCR beta libraries. For roughly 10 cycles apiece, the opening two PCR rounds ran with TRBV1-TRBV30 forward primers and a C-beta reverse primer. In TCRdb, the multiplex PCR reads were re-called with MiXCR into one record per CDR3 protein. In the table there are tens of thousands of distinct CDR3 sequences, approximately 70% of which are singletons. Investigators took RNA and DNA out together from roughly 18-30 mg of unsorted bulk tissue. Specimen: liver tumor tissue from sampling region 2. The subset is: tumor region T2, inferior pole. Every receptor here comes from a middle-aged man with primary liver carcinoma and hepatitis B virus infection.

As concerns this clonotype: The CDR3 carries no conserved terminal phenylalanine or tryptophan, so it likely arises from a read error. The rearrangement uses TRBV6-5 and TRBJ2-2, with 7 bases fitting TRBD1. The germline CDR1 and CDR2 sequences are MNHEY and SVGAGI. CDR3 length equals 14 residues. V was pared by 7 bases and J by 7 bases, with 9 bases of the junction left unmatched. CDR3 protein: CASTPTGAGGELFL. In DNA, the CDR3 is TGTGCCAGCACCCCCACAGGGGCGGGCGGGGAGCTGTTTCTT.

As to this clonotype: The junction and the germline gene differ at one end; a read error may be behind it. The chain uses TRBV5-1 and TRBJ2-4; D is possibly TRBD1 or TRBD2 (5 bases each). The CDR3 runs to 14 residues. Germline V gene sequence: CDR1 SGHRS, CDR2 YFSETQ. The CDR3 loop reads CANSLGDGDNSEHF. As DNA, the CDR3 is TGCGCCAACAGCCTGGGGGACGGGGATAATTCCGAGCACTTC.

This clonotype occurred a few times. One end of the junction does not line up with germline, which may come from a read error. This chain links TRBV19 with TRBJ2-7; 7 bases map to TRBD1. In germline, CDR1 is LNHDA, CDR2 SQIVND (reference sequence). This CDR3 contains 15 residues. As DNA, the CDR3 is TGTACCAGTAGTATGAGGGGGACAGTCTCCTACGAGCAGTACTTC. Translation: CTSSMRGTVSYEQYF.

This sequence joins TRBV11-2 and TRBJ2-1; perhaps TRBD1 as D (6 bases). This CDR3 comprises 17 residues. In germline, CDR1 is SGHAT, CDR2 FQNNGV. CDR3 amino acids: CCSSLGNRACSYNEQFF. The CDR3 DNA reads as TGTTGCAGCAGCTTAGGTAACAGGGCGTGCTCCTACAATGAGCAGTTCTTC.

The chain is built from TRBV5-1 and TRBJ2-5; 10 bases map to TRBD2. The CDR3 runs 15 residues. The trim removed 8 bases at V and 3 bases at J, leaving 10 bases unmatched. Germline-derived CDR1 and CDR2 are SGHRS and YFSETQ. The CDR3: CARSRLAGLEETQYF. DNA for the CDR3: TGCGCCAGGAGCCGACTAGCGGGCCTCGAAGAGACCCAGTACTTC.

With regard to this clonotype: At one boundary the junction diverges from the germline segment, which might be a read error. The chain's CDR3 is CSVILGLGIKYF. Written as DNA, the CDR3 is TGCAGCGTAATTCTCGGGCTGGGCATTAAGTACTTC. V is TRBV29-1 and J is TRBJ2-4; D gene ambiguous. The CDR3 extends over 12 amino acids. The V gene's germline CDR1 is SQVTM and CDR2 ANQGSEA.

On this clonotype: The junction shows a germline mismatch at one end, possibly a read error. The chain carries TRBV6-2 or TRBV6-3 and TRBJ2-6, with D possibly being TRBD1 or TRBD2 (6 bases each). Per germline, CDR1 MNHEY and CDR2 SVGEGT. This CDR3 is built from 17 residues. Here the CDR3 reads CASISGGGLHGANVPTF. Written as DNA, the CDR3 is TGTGCTAGCATCTCCGGAGGGGGTTTACATGGGGCCAACGTCCCGACTTTC.

For this clonotype: One junction end does not reproduce the germline sequence, and a read error may be involved. DNA for the CDR3: TGTGTCAGCGGTCGGGGCGGCGCCGGAGATACGCAGTATTTT. It specifies CVSGRGGAGDTQYF. The chain is built from TRBV6-2 or TRBV6-3 and TRBJ2-3, with D perhaps TRBD1 or TRBD2 (5 bases each). Germline loops: CDR1 MNHEY, CDR2 SVGEGT. The CDR3 runs to 14 residues.

By sample fraction, this clonotype is medium-sized. The chain links TRBV6-5 to TRBJ2-5; 7 nucleotides agree with TRBD1. With V trimmed by 6 bases and J by 3 bases, 7 bases remained unmatched. Germline V lookup: CDR1 MNHEY, CDR2 SVGAGI. The CDR3 has 14 residues. For the CDR3, the DNA is TGTGCCAGCAGCCAACAGGGGTGGGAAGAGACCCAGTACTTC. Its protein is CASSQQGWEETQYF.

With respect to this clonotype: This CDR3 is missing its conserved last phenylalanine or tryptophan, likely due to a read error. It is unclear where the CDR3 begins or ends on the DNA, so no DNA is shown, and the CDR3 is as TCRdb lists it. The rearrangement links TRBV11-1 to TRBJ2-2; no check of the table's D call, TRBD1, against the DNA was made. Per the germline V gene, CDR1 is SGHAT and CDR2 is FQDESV (reference sequence). The CDR3 has 15 amino acids, counting both end residues. CDR3 amino acids: CASSYTGRFSGELFL.

The sample holds a few counts of this clonotype. The chain couples TRBV7-8 to TRBJ1-4; possible D gene TRBD1, 5 bases. This CDR3 has 14 amino acids. Germline lookup yields CDR1 SGHVS and CDR2 FQNEAQ. With 4 bases removed from V and 8 bases from J, the gap between germline ends came to 14 bases. The CDR3, as DNA: TGTGCCAGCAGCTCCTACGGGGCGGGAGAAAAACTGTTTTTT. This encodes CASSSYGAGEKLFF.

In regard to this clonotype: Given the absence of the conserved phenylalanine or tryptophan at the CDR3 end, a read error is likely. The chain combines TRBV12-3 or TRBV12-4 with TRBJ2-3; 11 bases match TRBD2. The junction had 10 bases not matched to a gene; V was cut back by 5 bases and J by 3 bases. The CDR3 totals 17 residues. CDR3 protein: CASSTPTSGRSTDTQYL. The CDR3 region has the DNA TGTGCCAGCAGTACCCCAACTAGCGGGAGAAGTACAGATACGCAGTATCTT.

At least ten counts were recorded for this clonotype. This could be a read error, since a much larger clone is one nucleotide away. The V call is TRBV5-4, the J call TRBJ2-3; D is ambiguous. The CDR3 contains 14 residues. CDR1 and CDR2 (germline): SGHNT, YYREEE (reference sequence). V lost 7 bases to trimming and J lost 2 bases, with 14 bases between them. The CDR3 DNA is TGTGCCAGCGGCTCCTCGACAAACACAGATACGCAGTATTTT. The encoded protein is CASGSSTNTDTQYF.

Notes on this clonotype: Germline is not matched at one junction end, which may reflect a read error. This rearrangement joins TRBV14 to TRBJ2-1; TRBD2 matches at 8 bases. Germline V gene lookup returns CDR1 SGHDN and CDR2 FVKESK. The CDR3 runs to 16 residues. CDR3 DNA: TGTGTCAGCAGTGCCATAGCGGGATGGGTAAACAATGAGCAGTGCTTC. Its protein product is CVSSAIAGWVNNEQCF.

This clonotype appeared a single time. The junction differs from germline at one of its ends, possibly a read error. This chain uses TRBV3-1 with TRBJ2-3; the D gene is possibly TRBD2 (6 bases). Looked up from germline, CDR1 is LGHDT and CDR2 is YNNKEL (reference sequence). The length of the CDR3 is 15 residues. The CDR3 protein is CASRPSAGFADTQYF. The CDR3 region has the DNA TGTGCCAGCAGACCCTCGGCGGGATTCGCAGATACTCAGTATTTT.

There are many counts of this clonotype. The V and J genes are TRBV5-1 and TRBJ2-6; TRBD2 aligns across 8 bases. Per the germline V gene, CDR1 is SGHRS and CDR2 is YFSETQ. This CDR3 is built from 17 residues. V trimming: 0 bases; J trimming: 2 bases; junction bases outside the gene matches: 4. This chain's CDR3 is CASSLASGGAGANVLTF. DNA of the CDR3: TGCGCCAGCAGCTTGGCCTCGGGGGGGGCTGGGGCCAACGTCCTGACTTTC. Supplemented by reference TRBV5-1 and TRBJ2-6, the full variable domain reads KAGVTQTPRYLIKTRGQQVTLSCSPISGHRSVSWYQQTPGQGLQFLFEYFSETQRNKGNFPGRFSGRQFSNSRSEMNVSTLELGDSALYLCASSLASGGAGANVLTFGAGSRLTVL.

This clonotype came up a few times. The junction shows a germline mismatch at one end, possibly a read error. For the CDR3, the DNA is TGCACCAGTAGCCACGGGTACAATGAGCAGTTCTTC. It specifies CTSSHGYNEQFF. V and J are TRBV10-2 and TRBJ2-1; D not certain. Germline V gives CDR1 WSHSY, CDR2 SAAADI. The CDR3 runs to 12 residues.

On this clonotype: The junction shows a germline mismatch at one end, possibly a read error. CDR3 nucleotides: TGTGCCAGCAGTCGGGGACAGTACGGGGGGAAAGCTTTCTTC. This codes for CASSRGQYGGKAFF. The chain couples TRBV6-6 to TRBJ1-1; 7 bases agree with TRBD1. This CDR3 comprises 14 residues. Germline V lookup: CDR1 MNHNY, CDR2 SVGAGI (reference sequence).

This clonotype occurred once. The germline gene is not matched at one end of the junction; a read error may be the cause. V and J are TRBV29-1 and TRBJ1-2; the D is unclear. This CDR3 has 14 amino acids. Germline V gene data show CDR1 as SQVTM and CDR2 as ANQGSEA. The CDR3 coding sequence is TGCAGCGTTGAAGTGGAAGAAGGGATGGATGGCCACACCTTC. It encodes CSVEVEEGMDGHTF.

Turning to this clonotype: Given the absence of the conserved phenylalanine or tryptophan at the CDR3 end, a read error is likely. J is TRBJ2-5 and V is TRBV6-2 or TRBV6-3, with 7 bases matching TRBD2. V was pared by 6 bases and J by 4 bases, with 11 bases of the junction left unmatched. Germline CDR1 and CDR2: MNHEY and SVGEGT. CDR3 length equals 15 residues. CDR3 residues: CASSPLLADGETQYL. The CDR3 DNA reads TGTGCCAGCAGCCCCCTGCTAGCGGACGGAGAGACCCAGTACTTG.

In this sample, this clonotype turned up many times. The rearrangement links TRBV4-3 to TRBJ2-3, with D possibly being TRBD2 (6 bases). CDR3 length: 20 amino acids. Germline lookup yields CDR1 LGHNA and CDR2 YSLEER. The V gene lost 0 bases and the J gene lost 0 bases, with 22 bases spanning the gap. In DNA form, the CDR3 reads TGCGCCAGCAGCCAAGACGGTGGACCCACGGGAGATCGAAGCACAGATACGCAGTATTTT. This codes for CASSQDGGPTGDRSTDTQYF.

This chain links TRBV4-3 with TRBJ2-1, with unresolved D. V was shortened by 2 bases and J by 5 bases, with 13 bases between the two germline ends. The CDR3 runs to 15 residues. Germline V gives CDR1 LGHNA, CDR2 YSLEER. This CDR3 reads CASSQFPPGDNEQFF. CDR3 nucleotide sequence: TGCGCCAGCAGCCAATTCCCCCCTGGGGACAATGAGCAGTTCTTC.

As concerns this clonotype: This likely comes from a read error, as the CDR3 has no conserved phenylalanine or tryptophan at its end. This rearrangement joins TRBV29-1 to TRBJ2-1; TRBD2 matches at 12 bases. The CDR3 sequence is 13 residues long. Germline V CDR1 and CDR2: SQVTM, ANQGSEA. The CDR3 sequence is CIGGTSGFDEQFL. CDR3 in DNA: TGCATCGGGGGGACTAGCGGGTTCGATGAGCAGTTCCTC.

For this clonotype: A read error may produce the germline difference seen at one junction end. The chain joins TRBV12-3 or TRBV12-4 to TRBJ2-5; tentatively, D is TRBD2 (5 bases). This CDR3 comprises 13 residues. CDR3 DNA sequence: TGTGCCAACAGTTTAATAGTGGGAGAGACCCACCACTTC. Residues: CANSLIVGETHHF.

Notes on this clonotype: Sequence at one end of the junction differs from germline and may be a read error. This chain connects TRBV6-5 to TRBJ1-1; D is perhaps TRBD1 (6 bases). This CDR3 has 13 amino acids. Germline CDR1 is MNHEY and CDR2 is SVGAGI. CDR3 sequence reads: CASSYNGGTETIF. The CDR3 DNA is TGTGCCAGCAGTTACAATGGGGGCACTGAAACTATCTTT.

Comments on this clonotype: The CDR3 ends on some other residue instead of the conserved phenylalanine or tryptophan, so this is likely a read error. The CDR3 loop reads CSVPTGSNEQFL. CDR3 coding DNA: TGTAGCGTACCGACAGGGTCCAATGAGCAGTTCTTA. The V and J genes are TRBV29-1 and TRBJ2-1, with 7 bases that match TRBD1. CDR1 is SQVTM, CDR2 ANQGSEA, per germline. The CDR3 contains 12 residues.

The V call is TRBV11-2, the J call TRBJ2-3, with D perhaps assigned TRBD1 or TRBD2 (5 bases each). The CDR3 contains 13 residues. V dropped 6 bases and J dropped 6 bases, with 13 bases sitting between them. The V gene's germline CDR1 is SGHAT and CDR2 FQNNGV. DNA of the CDR3: TGTGCCAGCAGTCTAAGAGGGGCCGATACGCAGTATTTT. This translates into CASSLRGADTQYF.

With regard to this clonotype: This may be a read error, as it is one base from a much larger clone. The genes are TRBV20-1 and TRBJ2-3; 14 bases map to TRBD2. Germline V CDR1 and CDR2: DFQATT, SNEGSKA (reference sequence). The length of the CDR3 is 16 residues. The CDR3 reads CSVRDPTSGRADTQYF. DNA of the CDR3: TGCAGTGTTAGAGATCCGACTAGCGGGAGGGCAGATACGCAGTATTTT.